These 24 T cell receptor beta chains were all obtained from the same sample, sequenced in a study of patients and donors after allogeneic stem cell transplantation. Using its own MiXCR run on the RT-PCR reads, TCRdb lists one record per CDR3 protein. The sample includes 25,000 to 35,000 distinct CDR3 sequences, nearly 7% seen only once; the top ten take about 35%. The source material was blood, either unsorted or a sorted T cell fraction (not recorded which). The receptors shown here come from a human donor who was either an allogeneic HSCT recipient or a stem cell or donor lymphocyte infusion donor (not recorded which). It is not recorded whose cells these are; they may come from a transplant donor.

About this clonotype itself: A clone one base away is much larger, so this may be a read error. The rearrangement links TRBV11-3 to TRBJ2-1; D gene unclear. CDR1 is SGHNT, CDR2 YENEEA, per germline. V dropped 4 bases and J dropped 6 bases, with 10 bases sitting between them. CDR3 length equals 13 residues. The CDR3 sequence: CASSSYSCNEQFF. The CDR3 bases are TGTGCCAGCAGCTCTTATAGCTGCAATGAGCAGTTCTTC.

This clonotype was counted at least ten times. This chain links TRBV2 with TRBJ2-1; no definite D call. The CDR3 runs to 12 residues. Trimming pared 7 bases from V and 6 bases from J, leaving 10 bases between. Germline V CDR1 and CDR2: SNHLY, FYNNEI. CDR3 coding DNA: TGTGCCAGCAAAGAGAGGAGCAATGAGCAGTTCTTC. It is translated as CASKERSNEQFF.

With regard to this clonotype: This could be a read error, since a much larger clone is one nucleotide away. The DNA for the CDR3 is TGTGCCAGCAGTAGTGACGGAATTTCCTACAATGAGCAGTTCTTC. Residues: CASSSDGISYNEQFF. The rearrangement joins TRBV6-5 to TRBJ2-1; D remains ambiguous. V lost 5 bases, J lost 1 base, and 12 bases lay in between. CDR1 is MNHEY, CDR2 SVGAGI, per germline. This CDR3 region has 15 residues.

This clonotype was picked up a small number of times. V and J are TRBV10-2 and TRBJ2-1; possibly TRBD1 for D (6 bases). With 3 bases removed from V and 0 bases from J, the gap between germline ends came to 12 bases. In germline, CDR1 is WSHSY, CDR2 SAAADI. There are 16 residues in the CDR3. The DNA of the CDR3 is TGCGCCAGCAGTGACCCTAGGGGGAGCTCCTACAATGAGCAGTTCTTC. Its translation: CASSDPRGSSYNEQFF.

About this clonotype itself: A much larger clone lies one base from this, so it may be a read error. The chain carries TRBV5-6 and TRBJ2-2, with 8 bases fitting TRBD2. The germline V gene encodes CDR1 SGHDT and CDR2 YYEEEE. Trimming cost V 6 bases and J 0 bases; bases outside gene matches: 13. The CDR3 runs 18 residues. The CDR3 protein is CASKAGLGGPSNTGELFF. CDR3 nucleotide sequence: TGTGCCAGCAAAGCGGGACTAGGGGGACCATCGAACACCGGGGAGCTGTTTTTT.

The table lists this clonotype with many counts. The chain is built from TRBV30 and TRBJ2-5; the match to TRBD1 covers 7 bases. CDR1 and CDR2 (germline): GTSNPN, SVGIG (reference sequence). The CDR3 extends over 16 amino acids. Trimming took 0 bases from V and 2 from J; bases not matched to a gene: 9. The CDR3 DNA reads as TGTGCCTGGAGTGTACGTAGGGGGCAAGGGCAAGAGACCCAGTACTTC. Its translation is CAWSVRRGQGQETQYF.

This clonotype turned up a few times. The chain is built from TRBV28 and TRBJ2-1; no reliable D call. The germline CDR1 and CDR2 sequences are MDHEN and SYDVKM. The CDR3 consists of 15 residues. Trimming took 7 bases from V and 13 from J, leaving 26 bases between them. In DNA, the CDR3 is TGTGCCAGCACCTCCCAAATACTGCTCCTACATAGTCAGTTCTTC. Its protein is CASTSQILLLHSQFF.

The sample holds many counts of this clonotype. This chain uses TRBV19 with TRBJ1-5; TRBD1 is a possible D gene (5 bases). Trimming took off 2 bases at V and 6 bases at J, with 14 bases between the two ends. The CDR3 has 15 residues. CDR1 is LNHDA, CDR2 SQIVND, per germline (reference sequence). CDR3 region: CASSITGGEGQPQHF. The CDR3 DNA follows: TGTGCCAGTAGTATAACGGGAGGGGAAGGTCAGCCCCAGCATTTT.

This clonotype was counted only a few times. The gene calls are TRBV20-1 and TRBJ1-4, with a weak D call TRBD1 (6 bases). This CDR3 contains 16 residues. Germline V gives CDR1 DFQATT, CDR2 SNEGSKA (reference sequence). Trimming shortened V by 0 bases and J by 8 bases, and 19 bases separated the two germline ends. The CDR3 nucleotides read TGCAGTGCTAGAGATTGGGAAAAACAGGGTGGGGAAAAACTGTTTTTT. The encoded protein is CSARDWEKQGGEKLFF.

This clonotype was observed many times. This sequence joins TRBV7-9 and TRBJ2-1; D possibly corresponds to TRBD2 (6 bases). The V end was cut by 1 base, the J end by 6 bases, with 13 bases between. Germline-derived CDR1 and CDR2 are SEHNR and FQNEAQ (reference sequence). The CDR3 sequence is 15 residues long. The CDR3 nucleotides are TGTGCCAGCAGCTTAGGTGTGGGACTCCTCAATGAGCAGTTCTTC. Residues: CASSLGVGLLNEQFF.

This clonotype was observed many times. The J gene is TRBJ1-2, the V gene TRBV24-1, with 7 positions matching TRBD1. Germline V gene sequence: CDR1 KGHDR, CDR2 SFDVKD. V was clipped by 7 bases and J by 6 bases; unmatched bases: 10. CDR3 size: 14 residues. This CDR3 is CATSTGTVLDGYTF. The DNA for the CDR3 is TGTGCCACCAGCACCGGGACAGTGCTCGATGGCTACACCTTC.

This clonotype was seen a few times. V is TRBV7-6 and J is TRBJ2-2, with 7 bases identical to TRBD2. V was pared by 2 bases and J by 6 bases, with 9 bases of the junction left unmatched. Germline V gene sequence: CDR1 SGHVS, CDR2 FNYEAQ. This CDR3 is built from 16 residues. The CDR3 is CASSLKRDWLAGELFF. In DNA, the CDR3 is TGTGCCAGCAGCTTAAAGCGGGATTGGTTGGCCGGGGAGCTGTTTTTT.

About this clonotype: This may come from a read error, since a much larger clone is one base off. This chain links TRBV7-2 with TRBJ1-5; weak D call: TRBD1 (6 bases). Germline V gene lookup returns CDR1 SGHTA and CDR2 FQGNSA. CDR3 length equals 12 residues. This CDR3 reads CASGGLGQTQHF. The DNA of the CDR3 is TGTGCCAGTGGGGGCCTCGGTCAGACCCAGCATTTT.

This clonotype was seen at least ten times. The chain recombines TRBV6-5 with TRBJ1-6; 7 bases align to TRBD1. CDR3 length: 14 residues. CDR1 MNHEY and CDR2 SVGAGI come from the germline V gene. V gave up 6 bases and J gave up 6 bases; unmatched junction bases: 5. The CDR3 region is CASSRAGGNSPLHF. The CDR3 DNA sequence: TGTGCCAGCAGCCGCGCAGGGGGTAATTCACCCCTCCACTTT.

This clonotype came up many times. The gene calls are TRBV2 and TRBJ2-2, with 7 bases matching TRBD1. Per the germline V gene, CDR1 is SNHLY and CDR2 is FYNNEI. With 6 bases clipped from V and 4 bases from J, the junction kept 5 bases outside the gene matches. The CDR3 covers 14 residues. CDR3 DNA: TGTGCCAGCAGGGGGGACAGCATCACCGGGGAGCTGTTTTTT. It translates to CASRGDSITGELFF.

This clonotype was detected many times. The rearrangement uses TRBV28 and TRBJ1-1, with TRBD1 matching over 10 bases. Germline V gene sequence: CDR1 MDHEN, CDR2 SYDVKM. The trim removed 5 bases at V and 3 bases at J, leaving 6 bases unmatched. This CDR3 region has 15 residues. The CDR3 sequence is CASSPHDRGHTEAFF. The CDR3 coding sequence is TGTGCCAGCAGTCCCCACGACAGGGGGCACACTGAAGCTTTCTTT.

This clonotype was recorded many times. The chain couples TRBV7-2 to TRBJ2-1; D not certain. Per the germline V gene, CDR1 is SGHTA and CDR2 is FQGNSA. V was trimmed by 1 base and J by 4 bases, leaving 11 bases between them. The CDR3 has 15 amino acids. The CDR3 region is CASSLVVSSYNEQFF. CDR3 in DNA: TGTGCCAGCAGCTTAGTGGTTAGCAGTTACAATGAGCAGTTCTTC. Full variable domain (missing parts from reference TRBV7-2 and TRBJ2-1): GAGVSQSPSNKVTEKGKDVELRCDPISGHTALYWYRQSLGQGLEFLIYFQGNSAPDKSGLPSDRFSAERTGGSVSTLTIQRTQQEDSAVYLCASSLVVSSYNEQFFGPGTRLTVL.

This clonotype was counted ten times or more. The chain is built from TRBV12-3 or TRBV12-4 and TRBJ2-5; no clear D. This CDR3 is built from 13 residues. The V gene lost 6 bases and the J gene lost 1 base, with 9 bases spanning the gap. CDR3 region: CASSGRIQETQYF. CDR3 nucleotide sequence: TGTGCCAGCAGCGGACGGATCCAAGAGACCCAGTACTTC.

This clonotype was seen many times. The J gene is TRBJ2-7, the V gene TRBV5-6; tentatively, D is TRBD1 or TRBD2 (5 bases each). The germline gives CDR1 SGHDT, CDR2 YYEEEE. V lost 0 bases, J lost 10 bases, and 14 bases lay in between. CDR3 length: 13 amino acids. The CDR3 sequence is CASSLVGTALQYF. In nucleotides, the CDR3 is TGTGCCAGCAGCTTGGTAGGGACCGCGTTACAGTACTTC. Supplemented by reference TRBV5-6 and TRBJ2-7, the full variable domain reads DAGVTQSPTHLIKTRGQQVTLRCSPKSGHDTVSWYQQALGQGPQFIFQYYEEEERQRGNFPDRFSGHQFPNYSSELNVNALLLGDSALYLCASSLVGTALQYFGPGTRLTVT.

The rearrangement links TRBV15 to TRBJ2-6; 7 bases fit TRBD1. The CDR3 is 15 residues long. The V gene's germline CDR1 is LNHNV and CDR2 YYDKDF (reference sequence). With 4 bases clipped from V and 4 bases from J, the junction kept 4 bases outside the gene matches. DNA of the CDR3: TGTGCCACCAGCAACGACAGGGTCGGGGCCAACGTCCTGACTTTC. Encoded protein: CATSNDRVGANVLTF.

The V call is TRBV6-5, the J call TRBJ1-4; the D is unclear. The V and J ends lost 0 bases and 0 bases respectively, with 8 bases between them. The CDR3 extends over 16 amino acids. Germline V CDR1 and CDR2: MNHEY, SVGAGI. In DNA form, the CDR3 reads TGTGCCAGCAGTTACTCGACTGGTGCAACTAATGAAAAACTGTTTTTT. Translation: CASSYSTGATNEKLFF.

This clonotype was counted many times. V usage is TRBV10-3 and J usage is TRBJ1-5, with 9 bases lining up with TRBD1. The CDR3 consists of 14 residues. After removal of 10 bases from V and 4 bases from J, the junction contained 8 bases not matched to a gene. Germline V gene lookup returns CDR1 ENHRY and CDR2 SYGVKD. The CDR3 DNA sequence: TGTGCCACCAGGGGGGACAGGGATAATCAGCCCCAGCATTTT. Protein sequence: CATRGDRDNQPQHF.

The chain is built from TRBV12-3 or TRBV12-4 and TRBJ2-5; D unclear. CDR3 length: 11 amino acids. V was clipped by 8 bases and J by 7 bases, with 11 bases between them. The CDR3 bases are TGTGCCAGCGGAACGGTCTGGACCCAGTACTTC. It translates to CASGTVWTQYF.

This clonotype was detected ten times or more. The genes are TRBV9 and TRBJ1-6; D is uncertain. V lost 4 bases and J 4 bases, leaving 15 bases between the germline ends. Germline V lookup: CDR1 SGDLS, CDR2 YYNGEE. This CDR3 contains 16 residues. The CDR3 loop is CASSPRLDGYNSPLHF. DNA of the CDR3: TGTGCCAGCAGCCCCCGACTCGACGGATATAATTCACCCCTCCACTTT.